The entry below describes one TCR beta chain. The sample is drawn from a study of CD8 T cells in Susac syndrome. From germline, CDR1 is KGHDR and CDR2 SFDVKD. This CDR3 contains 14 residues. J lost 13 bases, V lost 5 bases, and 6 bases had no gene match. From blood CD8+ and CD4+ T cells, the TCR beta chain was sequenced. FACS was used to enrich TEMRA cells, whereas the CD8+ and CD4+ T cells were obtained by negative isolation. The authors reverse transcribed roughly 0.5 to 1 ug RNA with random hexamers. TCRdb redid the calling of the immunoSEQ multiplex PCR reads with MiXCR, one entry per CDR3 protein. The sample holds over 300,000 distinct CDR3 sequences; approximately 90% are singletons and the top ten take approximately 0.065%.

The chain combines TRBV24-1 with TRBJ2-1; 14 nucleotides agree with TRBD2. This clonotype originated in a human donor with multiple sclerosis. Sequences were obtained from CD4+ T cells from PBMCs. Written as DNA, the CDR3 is TGTGCCACCAGTGGTCCGACTAGCGGGGGGGCCCAGTTCTTC. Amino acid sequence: CATSGPTSGGAQFF.